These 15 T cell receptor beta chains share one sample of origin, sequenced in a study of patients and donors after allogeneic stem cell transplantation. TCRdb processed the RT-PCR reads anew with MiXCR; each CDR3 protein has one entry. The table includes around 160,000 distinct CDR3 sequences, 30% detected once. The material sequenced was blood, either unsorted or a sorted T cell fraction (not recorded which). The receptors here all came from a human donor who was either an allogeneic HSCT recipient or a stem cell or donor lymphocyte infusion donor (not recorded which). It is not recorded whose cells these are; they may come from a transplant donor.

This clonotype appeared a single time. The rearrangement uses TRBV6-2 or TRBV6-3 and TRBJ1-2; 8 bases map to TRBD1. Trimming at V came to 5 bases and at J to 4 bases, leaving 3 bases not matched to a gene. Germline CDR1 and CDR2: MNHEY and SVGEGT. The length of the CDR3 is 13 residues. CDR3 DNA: TGTGCCAGCAGTGTCGGACAGGGCTATGGCTACACCTTC. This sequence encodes CASSVGQGYGYTF.

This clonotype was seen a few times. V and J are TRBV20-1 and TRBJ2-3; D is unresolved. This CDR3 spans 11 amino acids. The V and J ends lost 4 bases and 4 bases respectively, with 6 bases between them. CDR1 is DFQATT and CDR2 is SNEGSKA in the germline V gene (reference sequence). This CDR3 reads CSATRADTQYF. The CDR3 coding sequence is TGCAGTGCTACTCGGGCAGATACGCAGTATTTT.

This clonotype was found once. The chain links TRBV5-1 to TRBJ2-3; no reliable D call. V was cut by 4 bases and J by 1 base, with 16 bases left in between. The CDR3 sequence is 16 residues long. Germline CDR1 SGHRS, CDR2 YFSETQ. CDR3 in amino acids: CASSPPTARGTDTQYF. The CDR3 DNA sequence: TGCGCCAGCAGCCCCCCTACCGCCCGGGGCACAGATACGCAGTATTTT.

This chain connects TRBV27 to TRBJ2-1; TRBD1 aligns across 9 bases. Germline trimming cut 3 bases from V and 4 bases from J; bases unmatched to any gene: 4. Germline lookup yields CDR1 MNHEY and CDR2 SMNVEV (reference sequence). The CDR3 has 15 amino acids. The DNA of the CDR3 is TGTGCCAGCAGTTTGCGGGACAGGGAGTACAATGAGCAGTTCTTC. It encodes CASSLRDREYNEQFF.

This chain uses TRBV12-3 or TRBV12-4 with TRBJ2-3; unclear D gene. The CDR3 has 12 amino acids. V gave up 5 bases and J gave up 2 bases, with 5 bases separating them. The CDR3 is CASSGVTDTQYF. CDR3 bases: TGTGCCAGCAGTGGGGTCACAGATACGCAGTATTTT.

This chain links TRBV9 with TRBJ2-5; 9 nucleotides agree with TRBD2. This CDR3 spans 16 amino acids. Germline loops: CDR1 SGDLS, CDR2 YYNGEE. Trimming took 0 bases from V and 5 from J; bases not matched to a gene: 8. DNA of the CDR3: TGTGCCAGCAGCGTAGGGGCCGGGACTAGCTGGGAGACCCAGTACTTC. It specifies CASSVGAGTSWETQYF.

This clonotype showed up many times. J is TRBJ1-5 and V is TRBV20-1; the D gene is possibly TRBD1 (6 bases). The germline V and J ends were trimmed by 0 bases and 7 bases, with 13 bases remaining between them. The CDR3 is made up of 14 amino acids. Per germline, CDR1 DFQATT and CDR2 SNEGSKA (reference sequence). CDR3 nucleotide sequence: TGCAGTGCTAGAGATCCAGGGGCTGAGCAGCCCCAGCATTTT. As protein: CSARDPGAEQPQHF.

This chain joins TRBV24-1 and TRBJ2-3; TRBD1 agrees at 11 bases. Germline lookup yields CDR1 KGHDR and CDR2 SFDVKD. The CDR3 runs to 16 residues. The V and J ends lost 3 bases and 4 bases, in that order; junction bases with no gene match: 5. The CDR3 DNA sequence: TGTGCCACCAGTGATCCGGACAGGGGGCTAGCAGATACGCAGTATTTT. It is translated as CATSDPDRGLADTQYF.

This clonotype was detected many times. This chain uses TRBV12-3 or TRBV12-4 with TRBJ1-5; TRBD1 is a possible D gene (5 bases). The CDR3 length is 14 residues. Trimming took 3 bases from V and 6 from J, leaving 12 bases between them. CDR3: CASSFAGLGQPQHF. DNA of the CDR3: TGTGCCAGCAGTTTCGCAGGGTTGGGTCAGCCCCAGCATTTT.

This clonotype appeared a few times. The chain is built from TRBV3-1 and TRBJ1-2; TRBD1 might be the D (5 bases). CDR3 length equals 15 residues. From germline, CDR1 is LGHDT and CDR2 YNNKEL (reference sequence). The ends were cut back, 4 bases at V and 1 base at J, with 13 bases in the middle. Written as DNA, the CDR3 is TGTGCCAGCAGCCCTCGGGACGGCCTTAACTATGGCTACACCTTC. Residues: CASSPRDGLNYGYTF.

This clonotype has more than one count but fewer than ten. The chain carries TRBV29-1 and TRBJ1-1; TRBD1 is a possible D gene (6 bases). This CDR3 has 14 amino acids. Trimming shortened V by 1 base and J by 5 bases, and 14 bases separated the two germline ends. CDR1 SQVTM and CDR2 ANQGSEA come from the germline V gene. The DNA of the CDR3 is TGCAGCGTTGAAGTAGGGGGGGCTGGGACTGAAGCTTTCTTT. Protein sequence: CSVEVGGAGTEAFF.

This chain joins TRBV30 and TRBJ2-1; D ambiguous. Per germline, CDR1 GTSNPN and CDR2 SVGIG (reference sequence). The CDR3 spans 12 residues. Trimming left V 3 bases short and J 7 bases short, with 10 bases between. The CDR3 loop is CAWSPGRNEQFF. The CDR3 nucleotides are TGTGCCTGGAGCCCCGGAAGGAATGAGCAGTTCTTC.

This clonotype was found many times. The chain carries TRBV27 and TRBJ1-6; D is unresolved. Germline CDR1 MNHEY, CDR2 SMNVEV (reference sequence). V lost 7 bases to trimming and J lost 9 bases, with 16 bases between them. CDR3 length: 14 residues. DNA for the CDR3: TGTGCCAGCACCCCCGGAGGATTCCTTTCACCCCTCCACTTT. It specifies CASTPGGFLSPLHF.

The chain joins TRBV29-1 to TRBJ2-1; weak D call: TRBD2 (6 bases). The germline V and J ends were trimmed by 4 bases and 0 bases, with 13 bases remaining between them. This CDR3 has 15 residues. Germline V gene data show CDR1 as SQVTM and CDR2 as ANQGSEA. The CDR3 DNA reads TGCAGCGTTGGGGCTAGCGTTAGCTCCTACAATGAGCAGTTCTTC. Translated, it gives CSVGASVSSYNEQFF.

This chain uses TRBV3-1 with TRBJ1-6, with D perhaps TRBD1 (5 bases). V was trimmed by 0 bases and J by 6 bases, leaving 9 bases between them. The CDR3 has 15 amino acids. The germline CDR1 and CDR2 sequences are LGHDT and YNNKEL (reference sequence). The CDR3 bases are TGTGCCAGCAGCCAAGAGGGGGTGGGTAATTCACCCCTCCACTTT. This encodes CASSQEGVGNSPLHF. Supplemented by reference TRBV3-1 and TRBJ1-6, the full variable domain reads DTAVSQTPKYLVTQMGNDKSIKCEQNLGHDTMYWYKQDSKKFLKIMFSYNNKELIINETVPNRFSPKSPDKAHLNLHINSLELGDSAVYFCASSQEGVGNSPLHFGNGTRLTVT.